A single sample gave rise to the 27 T cell receptor beta chains below, sequenced in a study of blood T cell repertoires in COVID-19. Method: immunoSEQ multiplex PCR; TCRdb's copy keeps in-frame clones and lacks some. Among around 12,000 clones listed, roughly 80% were seen once. Sequenced material: peripheral blood. Source of these receptors: a human donor in a cohort sampled during active COVID-19.

The chain recombines TRBV19 with TRBJ1-5; possibly TRBD1 for D (5 bases). Deletions cut 5 bases from V and 0 bases from J, with 17 bases between. This CDR3 is built from 17 residues. Germline loops: CDR1 LNHDA, CDR2 SQIVND (reference sequence). The CDR3 loop reads CASSRRTGDYSNQPQHF. In DNA, the CDR3 is TGTGCCAGTAGTCGCCGCACAGGAGATTATAGCAATCAGCCCCAGCATTTT.

The V gene is TRBV5-1, the J gene TRBJ1-4; 8 bases match TRBD1. CDR3 length: 14 residues. The germline CDR1 and CDR2 sequences are SGHRS and YFSETQ. Trimming cost V 4 bases and J 8 bases; bases outside gene matches: 7. The DNA of the CDR3 is TGCGCCAGCAGCGAGGGCAGGGGGCAAGAAAAACTGTTTTTT. Encoded protein: CASSEGRGQEKLFF.

This chain connects TRBV10-1 to TRBJ1-3, with 7 bases matching TRBD1. Per germline, CDR1 WNHNN and CDR2 SYGVQD (reference sequence). There are 16 residues in the CDR3. Trimming at V came to 4 bases and at J to 0 bases, leaving 6 bases not matched to a gene. CDR3 loop: CASSATGINSGNTIYF. CDR3 DNA: TGCGCCAGCAGTGCGACAGGGATCAACTCTGGAAACACCATATATTTT.

This rearrangement joins TRBV9 to TRBJ1-1; no clear D gene. The CDR3 extends over 13 amino acids. Germline CDR1 and CDR2: SGDLS and YYNGEE. Trimming removed 0 bases from V and 0 bases from J, with 3 bases in between. The CDR3 sequence is CASSVALNTEAFF. DNA of the CDR3: TGTGCCAGCAGCGTAGCATTGAACACTGAAGCTTTCTTT.

This chain joins TRBV6-6 and TRBJ2-7; TRBD2 aligns across 7 bases. CDR3 length: 12 residues. V trimming: 6 bases; J trimming: 6 bases; junction bases outside the gene matches: 5. Per germline, CDR1 MNHNY and CDR2 SVGAGI (reference sequence). CDR3: CASSPRGVEQYF. The DNA of the CDR3 is TGTGCCAGCAGCCCCCGGGGGGTCGAGCAGTACTTC.

J is TRBJ2-7 and V is TRBV27; 9 positions match TRBD2. Germline lookup yields CDR1 MNHEY and CDR2 SMNVEV (reference sequence). This CDR3 spans 14 amino acids. V lost 6 bases, J lost 2 bases, and 5 bases stayed unmatched. CDR3 loop: CASSPSGRPYEQYF. The CDR3 DNA reads TGTGCCAGCAGCCCCAGCGGGAGGCCCTACGAGCAGTACTTC.

Comments on this clone: In the same sample, other DNA sequences code for this CDR3. This chain links TRBV7-8 with TRBJ2-7, with 8 nucleotides matching TRBD2. The germline gives CDR1 SGHVS, CDR2 FQNEAQ. Trimming at V came to 1 base and at J to 0 bases, leaving 8 bases not matched to a gene. The CDR3 runs to 17 residues. The CDR3 loop reads CASSLDRLAGSSYEQYF. The CDR3, as DNA: TGTGCCAGCAGCTTAGATAGGTTAGCGGGGAGCTCCTACGAGCAGTACTTC.

This rearrangement joins TRBV11-2 to TRBJ2-1, with 11 bases fitting TRBD2. Trimming at V came to 5 bases and at J to 6 bases, leaving 6 bases not matched to a gene. This CDR3 is built from 15 residues. Germline assignment: CDR1 SGHAT and CDR2 FQNNGV. The CDR3 DNA reads as TGTGCCAGCAGCCTCATAGCGGGAGGGTCCAATGAGCAGTTCTTC. Residues: CASSLIAGGSNEQFF.

The genes are TRBV6-5 and TRBJ2-7, with TRBD1 matching over 8 bases. Germline CDR1 MNHEY, CDR2 SVGAGI. Trimming cost V 7 bases and J 7 bases; bases outside gene matches: 6. This CDR3 has 12 residues. The chain's CDR3 is CASKDRAREQYF. CDR3 coding DNA: TGTGCCAGCAAGGACAGGGCCAGAGAGCAGTACTTC.

The gene calls are TRBV4-1 and TRBJ2-1; TRBD2 matches 8 bases. The germline CDR1 and CDR2 sequences are MGHRA and YSYEKL. CDR3 length equals 15 residues. V shed 3 bases, J shed 0 bases, and the junction held 1 base outside the gene matches. The CDR3 loop reads CASSQSGSSYNEQFF. Written as DNA, the CDR3 is TGCGCCAGCAGCCAGAGCGGGAGCTCCTACAATGAGCAGTTCTTC.

This chain connects TRBV30 to TRBJ2-5; D is perhaps TRBD1 (6 bases). The V gene lost 5 bases and the J gene lost 1 base, with 8 bases spanning the gap. This CDR3 comprises 12 residues. Germline V lookup: CDR1 GTSNPN, CDR2 SVGIG (reference sequence). The CDR3 loop reads CAWQDSQETQYF. CDR3 coding DNA: TGTGCCTGGCAGGACAGCCAAGAGACCCAGTACTTC.

This sequence joins TRBV7-9 and TRBJ1-1; TRBD1 matches at 7 bases. Germline CDR1 and CDR2: SEHNR and FQNEAQ (reference sequence). V lost 4 bases, J lost 5 bases, and 7 bases stayed unmatched. The CDR3 extends over 14 amino acids. The CDR3 loop is CASSSTGEETEAFF. In DNA form, the CDR3 reads TGTGCCAGCAGCTCTACAGGGGAAGAGACTGAAGCTTTCTTT.

The V and J genes are TRBV11-2 and TRBJ2-2; a weak D match, TRBD1 (6 bases). The V and J ends lost 1 base and 6 bases respectively, with 9 bases between them. The length of the CDR3 is 14 residues. Germline values: CDR1 SGHAT, CDR2 FQNNGV. CDR3 bases: TGTGCCAGCAGCTTAGGAGAGGGGGCCGGGGAGCTGTTTTTT. It is translated as CASSLGEGAGELFF.

The chain uses TRBV5-1 and TRBJ2-5, with 8 bases lining up with TRBD1. V was clipped by 8 bases and J by 2 bases; unmatched bases: 8. The CDR3 has 14 residues. Germline V gene sequence: CDR1 SGHRS, CDR2 YFSETQ. As DNA, the CDR3 is TGCGCCAGTTCCCCAGGGGGCAGTCAAGAGACCCAGTACTTC. Translating it yields CASSPGGSQETQYF.

There are a few counts of this clone. The V call is TRBV19, the J call TRBJ1-1; possible D gene TRBD1, 5 bases. Germline-derived CDR1 and CDR2 are LNHDA and SQIVND (reference sequence). The CDR3 extends over 14 amino acids. The germline V and J ends were trimmed by 7 bases and 0 bases, with 12 bases remaining between them. CDR3 DNA: TGTGCCAGTACCCCCCAGGGTATGAACACTGAAGCTTTCTTT. It is translated as CASTPQGMNTEAFF.

This clone was observed a handful of times. V and J are TRBV10-2 and TRBJ1-5, with TRBD1 as a possible D gene (5 bases). V lost 6 bases to trimming and J lost 4 bases, with 19 bases between them. CDR1 is WSHSY, CDR2 SAAADI, per germline. The CDR3 extends over 16 amino acids. Here the CDR3 DNA reads TGCGCCAGCAGGGATCGACAGCTCGGGGGAAATCAGCCCCAGCATTTT. Its translation: CASRDRQLGGNQPQHF.

This chain uses TRBV14 with TRBJ2-1, with 10 bases aligning to TRBD1. The trim removed 4 bases at V and 3 bases at J, leaving 9 bases unmatched. The CDR3 sequence is 17 residues long. Germline lookup yields CDR1 SGHDN and CDR2 FVKESK. The CDR3 loop reads CASSPGQGTLLYNEQFF. CDR3 nucleotides: TGTGCCAGCAGCCCGGGACAGGGGACTCTACTCTACAATGAGCAGTTCTTC.

This rearrangement joins TRBV18 to TRBJ2-1; 7 bases match TRBD1. The CDR3 has 16 residues. Germline-derived CDR1 and CDR2 are KGHSH and LQKENI. Trimming at V came to 5 bases and at J to 8 bases, leaving 15 bases not matched to a gene. The CDR3 loop reads CASSLSGTVLRDEQFF. The CDR3 nucleotides read TGTGCCAGCTCATTGTCCGGGACAGTGCTTCGGGATGAGCAGTTCTTC. The full variable domain, with the rest looked up from reference TRBV18 and TRBJ2-1, is NAGVMQNPRHLVRRRGQEARLRCSPMKGHSHVYWYRQLPEEGLKFMVYLQKENIIDESGMPKERFSAEFPKEGPSILRIQQVVRGDSAAYFCASSLSGTVLRDEQFFGPGTRLTVL.

The chain carries TRBV2 and TRBJ2-5; 10 bases map to TRBD2. Trimming removed 6 bases from V and 5 bases from J; junction bases left unmatched: 9. The CDR3 sequence is 15 residues long. Germline CDR1 SNHLY, CDR2 FYNNEI. The DNA of the CDR3 is TGTGCCAGCAGCTATCTCGGGACTAGCGTTGAGACCCAGTACTTC. It yields the protein CASSYLGTSVETQYF.

The chain joins TRBV10-1 to TRBJ2-2; maybe TRBD1 (5 bases). The CDR3 runs to 12 residues. Between the trimmed V and J ends, which lost 3 bases and 9 bases, there was a span of 8 bases. Germline loops: CDR1 WNHNN, CDR2 SYGVQD (reference sequence). The CDR3 DNA reads TGCGCCAGCAGTGACCAGGGCAGGGAGCTGTTTTTT. This sequence encodes CASSDQGRELFF.

This clone is classed as medium-sized. The chain uses TRBV30 and TRBJ1-5; TRBD1 matches at 11 bases. CDR3 length: 14 amino acids. Trimming at V came to 3 bases and at J to 5 bases, leaving 3 bases not matched to a gene. The germline V gene encodes CDR1 GTSNPN and CDR2 SVGIG (reference sequence). The CDR3, as DNA: TGTGCCTGGAGCTGGGGACAGGGGGATCAGCCCCAGCATTTT. This sequence encodes CAWSWGQGDQPQHF. Filled out from reference TRBV30 and TRBJ1-5, the complete variable domain reads SQTIHQWPATLVQPVGSPLSLECTVEGTSNPNLYWYRQAAGRGLQLLFYSVGIGQISSEVPQNLSASRPQDRQFILSSKKLLLSDSGFYLCAWSWGQGDQPQHFGDGTRLSIL.

The chain couples TRBV3-1 (or the pseudogene TRBV3-2) to TRBJ1-2; D is possibly TRBD1 (5 bases). Germline lookup yields CDR1 LGHDT and CDR2 YNNKEL (reference sequence). V lost 2 bases to trimming and J lost 7 bases, with 17 bases between them. The CDR3 covers 15 residues. CDR3 in DNA: TGTGCCAGCAGCCAATGGCAGGACACAAATTTTGGCTACACCTTC. It translates to CASSQWQDTNFGYTF.

This clone was detected only once. The chain employs TRBV18 and TRBJ2-1, with 11 bases fitting TRBD2. Per germline, CDR1 KGHSH and CDR2 LQKENI. The ends lost 4 bases at V and 6 bases at J; junction bases unmatched: 8. CDR3 length: 16 amino acids. CDR3 DNA sequence: TGTGCCAGCTCACAACTAGCGGGAGATAGCGGCAATGAGCAGTTCTTC. Translating it yields CASSQLAGDSGNEQFF.

The chain links TRBV2 to TRBJ1-6, with 7 bases fitting TRBD1. With V trimmed by 6 bases and J by 11 bases, 7 bases remained unmatched. Germline CDR1 reads SNHLY; CDR2 reads FYNNEI. The length of the CDR3 is 13 residues. The CDR3 is CASRGQIITPLHF. CDR3 bases: TGTGCCAGCAGGGGACAGATAATAACACCCCTCCACTTT. The full variable domain, its missing parts supplied by reference TRBV2 and TRBJ1-6, is EPEVTQTPSHQVTQMGQEVILRCVPISNHLYFYWYRQILGQKVEFLVSFYNNEISEKSEIFDDQFSVERPDGSNFTLKIRSTKLEDSAMYFCASRGQIITPLHFGNGTRLTVT.

This chain joins TRBV10-3 and TRBJ1-5, with D maybe TRBD1 (5 bases). Germline V gives CDR1 ENHRY, CDR2 SYGVKD. The V end was cut by 0 bases, the J end by 6 bases, with 15 bases between. The CDR3 has 16 amino acids. CDR3 region: CAISESTGDPGQPQHF. In nucleotides, the CDR3 is TGTGCCATCAGTGAGTCGACGGGGGATCCTGGTCAGCCCCAGCATTTT.

This clone is a singleton in its sample. V is TRBV15 and J is TRBJ2-1, with a weak D call TRBD2 (5 bases). Between the trimmed V and J ends, which lost 0 bases and 5 bases, there was a span of 14 bases. The CDR3 sequence is 16 residues long. The germline V gene has CDR1 LNHNV and CDR2 YYDKDF (reference sequence). CDR3 region: CATSRDPRPGNNEQFF. DNA of the CDR3: TGTGCCACCAGCAGAGATCCCAGACCCGGGAACAATGAGCAGTTCTTC.

This clone is categorized as hyperexpanded. The V call is TRBV19, the J call TRBJ2-3; D is unclear. V lost 7 bases, J lost 0 bases, and 14 bases lay in between. This CDR3 contains 15 residues. From germline, CDR1 is LNHDA and CDR2 SQIVND (reference sequence). As DNA, the CDR3 is TGTGCCAGTAACATTGGCGGCTCTAGCACAGATACGCAGTATTTT. It translates to CASNIGGSSTDTQYF.